Listed below are T cell receptor beta chains from one sample, sequenced in a study of CD8 T cells in Susac syndrome. TCRdb re-called the immunoSEQ multiplex PCR reads with MiXCR, one entry per CDR3 protein. The sample has about 150,000 distinct CDR3 sequences, about 95% seen once; the top ten hold 0.14% to 0.15%. The sample comprised CD8+ T cells from PBMCs. The receptors were gathered from a human donor with multiple sclerosis. CDR3s leave out the opening cysteine and the closing phenylalanine or tryptophan. Each record gives: V gene, J gene, CDR3 protein.

v_call: TRBV7-9; j_call: TRBJ2-7; cdr3_aa: ASSLDDGVYEQY
v_call: TRBV6-2/TRBV6-3; j_call: TRBJ2-5; cdr3_aa: ATSWELAVVETQY
v_call: TRBV29-1; j_call: TRBJ2-1; cdr3_aa: SVEDPILIEQF
v_call: TRBV29-1; j_call: TRBJ2-3; cdr3_aa: SVETGIETWGTDTQY
v_call: TRBV5-1; j_call: TRBJ2-1; cdr3_aa: ASSLVVAGDNEQF
v_call: TRBV20-1; j_call: TRBJ2-1; cdr3_aa: SARGLAGLYNEQF
v_call: TRBV29-1; j_call: TRBJ2-2; cdr3_aa: SVGVGGTGELF
v_call: TRBV9; j_call: TRBJ2-1; cdr3_aa: ASSTVMGTSGVNEQF
v_call: TRBV5-1; j_call: TRBJ2-3; cdr3_aa: ASSFEQGTDTQY
v_call: TRBV29-1; j_call: TRBJ2-2; cdr3_aa: SVSDTANTGELF
v_call: TRBV25-1; j_call: TRBJ2-7; cdr3_aa: ASSDWESYEQY
v_call: TRBV13; j_call: TRBJ2-5; cdr3_aa: ASSGWGTTQETQY
v_call: TRBV1; j_call: TRBJ2-1; cdr3_aa: TSSHATSGGYNEQF
v_call: TRBV20-1; j_call: TRBJ2-3; cdr3_aa: SARGTTERTDTQY
v_call: TRBV4-2; j_call: TRBJ2-3; cdr3_aa: ASSSGTSESDTQY
v_call: TRBV9; j_call: TRBJ2-7; cdr3_aa: ASSGGTGLQEQY
v_call: TRBV3-1; j_call: TRBJ1-1; cdr3_aa: ASSHQQGGEAF
v_call: TRBV29-1; j_call: TRBJ2-1; cdr3_aa: SVEEGLAGGYNEQF
v_call: TRBV7-8; j_call: TRBJ1-1; cdr3_aa: ASSPWTGPSNTEAF
v_call: TRBV4-1; j_call: TRBJ1-2; cdr3_aa: ASSQEAGSDHYGYT
v_call: TRBV7-9; j_call: TRBJ2-3; cdr3_aa: ASSPGTSGRDTQY
v_call: TRBV7-8; j_call: TRBJ1-5; cdr3_aa: ASSSEEGSQPQH
v_call: TRBV11-2; j_call: TRBJ2-7; cdr3_aa: ASSPRLAGAPYEQY
v_call: TRBV9; j_call: TRBJ2-1; cdr3_aa: ASSVEGDDNEQF
v_call: TRBV5-1; j_call: TRBJ2-1; cdr3_aa: ASSSRASGGPSYNEQF
v_call: TRBV9; j_call: TRBJ1-5; cdr3_aa: ASSEGTGEIGQPQH
v_call: TRBV20-1; j_call: TRBJ1-6; cdr3_aa: SVLNPGPPHNSPLH
v_call: TRBV29-1; j_call: TRBJ2-1; cdr3_aa: SVEGVILYNEQF
v_call: TRBV7-6; j_call: TRBJ1-1; cdr3_aa: ASSFGEAGGRTEAF
v_call: TRBV4-1; j_call: TRBJ2-2; cdr3_aa: ASSSIGSGGYTGELF
v_call: TRBV6-2/TRBV6-3; j_call: TRBJ1-1; cdr3_aa: ASSYPGPNTEAF
v_call: TRBV27; j_call: TRBJ1-5; cdr3_aa: ASREGNQPQH
v_call: TRBV7-9; j_call: TRBJ2-1; cdr3_aa: ASSLTDYSSYNEQF
v_call: TRBV9; j_call: TRBJ1-2; cdr3_aa: ASSVGPSVSRGDYGYT
v_call: TRBV7-9; j_call: TRBJ2-2; cdr3_aa: ASSSGPLPGELF
v_call: TRBV7-9; j_call: TRBJ1-2; cdr3_aa: ASDGPSLVGYT
v_call: TRBV30; j_call: TRBJ2-3; cdr3_aa: AWSLTGGWTDTQY
v_call: TRBV29-1; j_call: TRBJ1-1; cdr3_aa: SVLGEDTEAF
v_call: TRBV20-1; j_call: TRBJ2-7; cdr3_aa: SARVMGVEQY
v_call: TRBV15; j_call: TRBJ1-1; cdr3_aa: ATSPRSEMNTEAF
v_call: TRBV9; j_call: TRBJ1-1; cdr3_aa: ASSGDGNTEAF